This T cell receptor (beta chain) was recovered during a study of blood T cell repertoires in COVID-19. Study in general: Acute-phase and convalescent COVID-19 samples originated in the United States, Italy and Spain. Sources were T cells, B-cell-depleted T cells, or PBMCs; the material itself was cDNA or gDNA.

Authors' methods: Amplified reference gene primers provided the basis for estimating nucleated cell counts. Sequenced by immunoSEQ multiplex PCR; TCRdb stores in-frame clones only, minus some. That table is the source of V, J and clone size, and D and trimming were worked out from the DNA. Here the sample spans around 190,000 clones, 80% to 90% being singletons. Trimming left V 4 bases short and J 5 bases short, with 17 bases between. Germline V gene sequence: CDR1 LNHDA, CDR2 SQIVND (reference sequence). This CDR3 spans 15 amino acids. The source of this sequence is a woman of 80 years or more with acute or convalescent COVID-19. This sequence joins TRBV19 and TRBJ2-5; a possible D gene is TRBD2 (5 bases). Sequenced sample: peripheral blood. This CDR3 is CASSTLNPRGETQYF. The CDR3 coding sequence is TGTGCCAGTAGTACCCTTAACCCTCGCGGGGAGACCCAGTACTTC.